A single sample is the source of the 20 T cell receptor beta chains below, sequenced in a study of Graves' ophthalmopathy and Graves' hyperthyroidism (dated by TCRdb to between 2017 and 2018). Sequencing instrument: Illumina HiSeq 2000. For repertoire sequencing, the TCR beta CDR3 regions were amplified from RNA transcripts. The first round of RT-PCR was done with HTBI primers and the Qiagen OneStep RT-PCR kit, and was followed by a second round of multiplex PCR, then size selection and purification. The raw public reads went through TCRdb reprocessing: fastp at Q25, MiXCR clone calling, in-frame beta chains kept. CDR3 protein sequences are deduplicated, and each keeps its most common genes and DNA. In this sample the table shows 350,000 to 450,000 distinct CDR3 sequences, 15% to 20% of which occur a single time. Around 1.6% of the sample rests with the top ten. What was sequenced was peripheral blood. All receptors derive from a woman aged 18 to 35 with Graves' ophthalmopathy. Donor details come from another sample of the same person, matched by shared clones.

This clonotype was seen at least ten times. The chain links TRBV4-3 to TRBJ1-2; D is uncertain. The CDR3 consists of 15 residues. In germline, CDR1 is LGHNA, CDR2 YSLEER. V was shortened by 1 base and J by 2 bases, with 11 bases between the two germline ends. The CDR3: CASSQVSDGNYGYTF. DNA for the CDR3: TGCGCCAGCAGCCAAGTGAGCGACGGCAACTATGGCTACACCTTC.

This clonotype was picked up many times. The chain is built from TRBV20-1 and TRBJ2-7, with D perhaps given as TRBD1 or TRBD2 (5 bases each). The germline V gene encodes CDR1 DFQATT and CDR2 SNEGSKA (reference sequence). The V gene lost 0 bases and the J gene lost 4 bases, with 16 bases spanning the gap. The CDR3 covers 15 residues. The CDR3 region is CSARDFRTGGYEQYF. Here the CDR3 DNA reads TGCAGTGCTAGAGATTTCAGGACTGGGGGATACGAGCAGTACTTC.

This clonotype was seen repeatedly, ten times or more. V is TRBV28 and J is TRBJ1-2, with a tentative D call TRBD1 (6 bases). Trimming shortened V by 5 bases and J by 8 bases, and 21 bases separated the two germline ends. The CDR3 spans 15 residues. CDR1 is MDHEN and CDR2 is SYDVKM in the germline V gene. CDR3 in DNA: TGTGCCAGCAGTACCCGACAGGTAAAAGCCAGAGGCTACACCTTC. Amino acids: CASSTRQVKARGYTF.

This clonotype was counted ten times or more. The chain couples TRBV4-1 to TRBJ2-7; 7 bases line up with TRBD2. CDR1 and CDR2 (germline): MGHRA, YSYEKL. J was trimmed by 3 bases and V by 0 bases; bases with no gene match: 8. This CDR3 has 16 amino acids. CDR3 DNA: TGCGCCAGCAGCCAAGATGGGGAGGGGCCAAACTACGAGCAGTACTTC. Protein: CASSQDGEGPNYEQYF.

This clonotype was observed once. The chain couples TRBV12-3 or TRBV12-4 to TRBJ1-6; 9 bases match TRBD1. This CDR3 is built from 15 residues. V was clipped by 4 bases and J by 7 bases; unmatched bases: 5. This chain's CDR3 is CASSYGTGINSPLHF. The DNA for the CDR3 is TGTGCCAGCAGTTACGGGACAGGGATCAATTCACCCCTCCACTTT.

This clonotype was seen at least ten times. The chain joins TRBV5-1 to TRBJ1-5, with D maybe TRBD1 (5 bases). The CDR3 extends over 15 amino acids. CDR1 and CDR2 from the germline V gene are SGHRS and YFSETQ. V was clipped by 0 bases and J by 2 bases, with 9 bases between them. The CDR3 protein is CASSLDGTGNQPQHF. CDR3 nucleotides: TGCGCCAGCAGCTTGGATGGGACGGGCAATCAGCCCCAGCATTTT. The variable domain in full, with the rest retrieved from reference TRBV5-1 and TRBJ1-5, is KAGVTQTPRYLIKTRGQQVTLSCSPISGHRSVSWYQQTPGQGLQFLFEYFSETQRNKGNFPGRFSGRQFSNSRSEMNVSTLELGDSALYLCASSLDGTGNQPQHFGDGTRLSIL.

This clonotype was recorded a few times. The gene calls are TRBV30 and TRBJ1-2, with D possibly being TRBD1 (6 bases). Germline values: CDR1 GTSNPN, CDR2 SVGIG (reference sequence). CDR3 length: 16 amino acids. V was clipped by 0 bases and J by 4 bases, with 18 bases between them. Here the CDR3 reads CAWSVWATRGLYGYTF. The CDR3 DNA follows: TGTGCCTGGAGTGTATGGGCAACCAGGGGCCTCTATGGCTACACCTTC.

The rearrangement links TRBV19 to TRBJ2-7; no reliable D call. V lost 1 base and J 5 bases, leaving 12 bases between the germline ends. The CDR3 has 14 amino acids. Per germline, CDR1 LNHDA and CDR2 SQIVND (reference sequence). CDR3 DNA sequence: TGTGCCAGTAGTATAGGGTTGCAGGCAAACGAGCAGTACTTC. Residues: CASSIGLQANEQYF.

This clonotype showed up many times. The chain recombines TRBV6-1 with TRBJ1-1, with D perhaps matching TRBD1 (5 bases). There are 16 residues in the CDR3. V was clipped by 8 bases and J by 2 bases, with 21 bases between them. Germline-derived CDR1 and CDR2 are MNHNS and SASEGT. The CDR3, as DNA: TGTGCCAGCCATCTCGGGGCGGAGCACCCAAACACTGAAGCTTTCTTT. Protein product: CASHLGAEHPNTEAFF.

In the case of this clonotype: This may be a read error: a much more frequent sequence differs by one nucleotide. This sequence joins TRBV7-9 and TRBJ2-5; D gene ambiguous. Trimming stripped 1 base from V and 1 base from J, with 10 bases between. Looked up from germline, CDR1 is SEHNR and CDR2 is FQNEAQ (reference sequence). The length of the CDR3 is 15 residues. The CDR3 nucleotides are TGTGCCAGCAGCTTAGAACCCAGACCCCAAGAGACCCAGTACTTC. Translated: CASSLEPRPQETQYF.

This clonotype has a count of ten or more. CDR3 DNA: TGCAGTGCTAGAATGGCGGAGACCCAGTACTTC. It codes for CSARMAETQYF. This chain joins TRBV20-1 and TRBJ2-5, with no clear D. Germline V gene data show CDR1 as DFQATT and CDR2 as SNEGSKA (reference sequence). The CDR3 spans 11 residues. The V gene lost 2 bases and the J gene lost 5 bases, with 6 bases spanning the gap.

This clonotype was seen many times. DNA of the CDR3: TGTGCCACCAGTGATGGGGGTAGGAACACTGAAGCTTTCTTT. Amino acids: CATSDGGRNTEAFF. The chain carries TRBV24-1 and TRBJ1-1; perhaps TRBD1 as D (5 bases). Germline assignment: CDR1 KGHDR and CDR2 SFDVKD. V was trimmed by 3 bases and J by 1 base, leaving 8 bases between them. The CDR3 runs 14 residues.

This clonotype was counted many times. The chain recombines TRBV10-3 with TRBJ1-2, with D perhaps TRBD1 (6 bases). Trimming cost V 0 bases and J 3 bases, with 8 bases left between them. The germline V gene encodes CDR1 ENHRY and CDR2 SYGVKD. The CDR3 sequence is 14 residues long. CDR3 DNA sequence: TGTGCCATCAGTGAGTCGGAGGGGGACTATGGCTACACCTTC. Translation gives CAISESEGDYGYTF.

In this sample, this clonotype turned up many times. The CDR3 DNA sequence: TGTGCCAGTAGTGTACGACGGGGGGATTCCAGCTCCTACGAGCAGTACTTC. This gives the protein CASSVRRGDSSSYEQYF. J is TRBJ2-7 and V is TRBV19; 7 nucleotides match TRBD2. The CDR3 runs 17 residues. The J segment lost 0 bases and the V segment lost 5 bases, leaving 13 bases of the junction unmatched. CDR1 and CDR2 (germline): LNHDA, SQIVND (reference sequence).

To note about this clonotype: A single base separates this from a much larger clone, so it may be a read error. The chain employs TRBV12-3 or TRBV12-4 and TRBJ2-2; a possible D gene is TRBD1 (5 bases). The CDR3 sequence is 18 residues long. CDR3 sequence (DNA): TGTGCCAGCAGTTTAGACAAGGGGAAACCCGTTAACACCAGGGAGCTGTTTTTT. Amino acids: CASSLDKGKPVNTRELFF.

This clonotype has a count of ten or more. The CDR3 spells CAVGERNTGELFF. The CDR3 region has the DNA TGTGCCGTGGGCGAAAGAAACACCGGGGAGCTGTTTTTT. This chain connects TRBV10-3 to TRBJ2-2, with D unresolved. The CDR3 length is 13 residues. Trimming took off 11 bases at V and 2 bases at J, with 12 bases between the two ends. In germline, CDR1 is ENHRY, CDR2 SYGVKD.

The chain links TRBV28 to TRBJ2-5, with 7 bases matching TRBD1. V gave up 6 bases and J gave up 5 bases; unmatched junction bases: 9. The CDR3 loop spans 14 amino acids. Germline V gene data show CDR1 as MDHEN and CDR2 as SYDVKM. CDR3 sequence reads: CASRPRGGRETQYF. CDR3 DNA sequence: TGTGCCAGCAGACCGAGAGGGGGCCGGGAGACCCAGTACTTC. Based on the CDR3 plus reference TRBV28 and TRBJ2-5, the full variable domain is DVKVTQSSRYLVKRTGEKVFLECVQDMDHENMFWYRQDPGLGLRLIYFSYDVKMKEKGDIPEGYSVSREKKERFSLILESASTNQTSMYLCASRPRGGRETQYFGPGTRLLVL.

This clonotype was counted at least ten times. The chain uses TRBV6-1 and TRBJ2-7, with a tentative D call TRBD1 (6 bases). Per germline, CDR1 MNHNS and CDR2 SASEGT. Trimming took 6 bases from V and 0 from J, leaving 15 bases between them. The CDR3 runs 15 residues. The CDR3 spells CASRGALGSSYEQYF. The CDR3 DNA reads as TGTGCCAGCAGGGGGGCCTTGGGCAGCTCCTACGAGCAGTACTTC.

The V and J genes are TRBV12-3 or TRBV12-4 and TRBJ2-7; 7 nucleotides align to TRBD1. The CDR3 loop spans 15 amino acids. J gave up 0 bases and V 5 bases, and 7 bases lay outside the gene matches. In DNA form, the CDR3 reads TGTGCCAGCAGTCTCGGACAGGATAACTCCTACGAGCAGTACTTC. It is translated as CASSLGQDNSYEQYF.

This clonotype was seen repeatedly, ten times or more. The genes are TRBV12-3 or TRBV12-4 and TRBJ1-2; TRBD1 aligns across 8 bases. The CDR3 spans 13 residues. V lost 3 bases, J lost 7 bases, and 4 bases stayed unmatched. Here the CDR3 DNA reads TGTGCCAGCAGTTTGCAGGGGGCGGCTGGCTACACCTTC. This codes for CASSLQGAAGYTF.